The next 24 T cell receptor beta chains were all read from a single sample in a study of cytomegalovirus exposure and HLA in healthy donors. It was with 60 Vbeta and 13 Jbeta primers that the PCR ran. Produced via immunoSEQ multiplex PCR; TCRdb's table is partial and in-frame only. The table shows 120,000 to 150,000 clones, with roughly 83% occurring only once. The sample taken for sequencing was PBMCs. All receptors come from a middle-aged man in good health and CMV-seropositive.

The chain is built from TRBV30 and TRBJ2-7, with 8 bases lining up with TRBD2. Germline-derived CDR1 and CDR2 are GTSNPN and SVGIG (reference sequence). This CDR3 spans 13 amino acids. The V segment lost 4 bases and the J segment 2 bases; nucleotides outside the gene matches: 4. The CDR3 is CAWTVLAAYEQYF. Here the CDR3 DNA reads TGTGCCTGGACCGTACTAGCGGCCTACGAGCAGTACTTC. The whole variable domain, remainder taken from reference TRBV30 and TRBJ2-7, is SQTIHQWPATLVQPVGSPLSLECTVEGTSNPNLYWYRQAAGRGLQLLFYSVGIGQISSEVPQNLSASRPQDRQFILSSKKLLLSDSGFYLCAWTVLAAYEQYFGPGTRLTVT.

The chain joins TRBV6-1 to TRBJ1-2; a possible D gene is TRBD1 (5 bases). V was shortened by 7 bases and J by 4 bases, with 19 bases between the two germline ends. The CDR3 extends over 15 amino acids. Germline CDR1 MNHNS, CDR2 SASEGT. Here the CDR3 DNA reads TGTGCCAGCAATCAGGAGGTCCCCGGGGGCTATGGCTACACCTTC. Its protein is CASNQEVPGGYGYTF.

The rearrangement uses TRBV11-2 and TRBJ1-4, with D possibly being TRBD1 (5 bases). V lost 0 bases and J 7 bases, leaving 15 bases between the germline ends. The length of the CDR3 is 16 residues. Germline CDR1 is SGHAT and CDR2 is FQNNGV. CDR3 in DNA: TGTGCCAGCAGCTTAGATTGGGGGGACGTCGCTGAAAAACTGTTTTTT. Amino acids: CASSLDWGDVAEKLFF.

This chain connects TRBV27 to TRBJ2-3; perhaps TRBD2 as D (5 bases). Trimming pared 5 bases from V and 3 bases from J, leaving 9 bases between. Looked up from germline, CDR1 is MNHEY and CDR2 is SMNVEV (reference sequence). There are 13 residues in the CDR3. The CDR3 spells CASSQTRTDTQYF. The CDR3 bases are TGTGCCAGCAGTCAAACTAGGACAGATACGCAGTATTTT.

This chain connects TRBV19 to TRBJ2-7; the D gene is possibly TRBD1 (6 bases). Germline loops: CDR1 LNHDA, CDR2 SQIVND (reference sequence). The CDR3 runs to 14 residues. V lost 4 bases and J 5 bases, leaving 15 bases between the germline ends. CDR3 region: CASSTFTGSHEQYF. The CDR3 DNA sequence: TGTGCCAGTAGTACCTTTACAGGGTCCCACGAGCAGTACTTC.

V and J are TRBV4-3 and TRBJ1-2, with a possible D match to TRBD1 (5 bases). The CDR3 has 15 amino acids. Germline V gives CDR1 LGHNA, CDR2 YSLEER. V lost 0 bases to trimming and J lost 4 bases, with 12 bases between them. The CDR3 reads CASSQDSWGVYGYTF. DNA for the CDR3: TGCGCCAGCAGCCAAGATTCGTGGGGGGTCTATGGCTACACCTTC.

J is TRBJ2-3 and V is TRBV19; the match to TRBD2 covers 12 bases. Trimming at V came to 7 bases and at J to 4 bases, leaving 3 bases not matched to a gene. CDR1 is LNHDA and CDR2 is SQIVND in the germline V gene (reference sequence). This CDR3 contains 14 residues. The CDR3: CASTGLAGPDTQYF. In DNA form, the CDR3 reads TGTGCCAGTACAGGACTAGCGGGACCAGATACGCAGTATTTT.

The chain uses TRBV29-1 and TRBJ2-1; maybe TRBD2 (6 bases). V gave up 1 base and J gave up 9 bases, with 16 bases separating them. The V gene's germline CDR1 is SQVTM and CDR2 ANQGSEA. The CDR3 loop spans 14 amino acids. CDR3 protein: CSVEVAAQRVEQFF. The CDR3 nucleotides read TGCAGCGTTGAAGTAGCGGCCCAAAGGGTTGAGCAGTTCTTC.

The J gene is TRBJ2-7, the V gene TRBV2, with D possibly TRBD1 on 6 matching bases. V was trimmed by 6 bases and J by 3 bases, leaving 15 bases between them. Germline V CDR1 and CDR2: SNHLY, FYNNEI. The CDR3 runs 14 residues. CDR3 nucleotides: TGTGCCAGCAGATTAGACAGGCCAAGCTACGAGCAGTACTTC. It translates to CASRLDRPSYEQYF.

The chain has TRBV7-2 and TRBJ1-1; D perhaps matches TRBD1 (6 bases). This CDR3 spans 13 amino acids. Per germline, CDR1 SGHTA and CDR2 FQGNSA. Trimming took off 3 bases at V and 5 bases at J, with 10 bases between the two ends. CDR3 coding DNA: TGTGCCAGCAGCTTGACAGGCCGGACTGAAGCTTTCTTT. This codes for CASSLTGRTEAFF.

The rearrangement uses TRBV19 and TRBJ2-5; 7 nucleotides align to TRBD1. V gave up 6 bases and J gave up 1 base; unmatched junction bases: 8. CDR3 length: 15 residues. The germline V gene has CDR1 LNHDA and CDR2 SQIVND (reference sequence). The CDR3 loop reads CASSDRAKLQETQYF. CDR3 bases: TGTGCCAGTAGCGACAGGGCCAAACTCCAAGAGACCCAGTACTTC.

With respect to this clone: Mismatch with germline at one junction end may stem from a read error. This CDR3 is CASSQDRGEGNYVYTF. CDR3 in DNA: TGCGCCAGCAGCCAAGATCGGGGGGAGGGAAACTATGTCTACACCTTC. This chain connects TRBV4-3 to TRBJ1-2; D perhaps matches TRBD1 (5 bases). Germline V gene data show CDR1 as LGHNA and CDR2 as YSLEER. This CDR3 is 16 amino acids long.

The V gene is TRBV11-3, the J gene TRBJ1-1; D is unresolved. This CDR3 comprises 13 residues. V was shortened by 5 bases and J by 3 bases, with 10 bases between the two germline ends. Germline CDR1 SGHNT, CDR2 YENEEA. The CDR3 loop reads CASSLGRYTEAFF. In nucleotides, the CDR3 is TGTGCCAGCAGCCTCGGCAGGTACACTGAAGCTTTCTTT.

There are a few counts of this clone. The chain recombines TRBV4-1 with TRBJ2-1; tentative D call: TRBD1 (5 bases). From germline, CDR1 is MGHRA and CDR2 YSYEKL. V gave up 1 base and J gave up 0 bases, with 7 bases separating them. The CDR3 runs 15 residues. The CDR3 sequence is CASSQVRDSYNEQFF. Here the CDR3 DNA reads TGCGCCAGCAGCCAAGTCAGGGACTCCTACAATGAGCAGTTCTTC.

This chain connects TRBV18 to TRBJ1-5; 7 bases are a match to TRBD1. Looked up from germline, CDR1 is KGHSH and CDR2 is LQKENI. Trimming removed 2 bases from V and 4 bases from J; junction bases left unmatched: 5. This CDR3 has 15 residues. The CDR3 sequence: CASSPGTDGNQPQHF. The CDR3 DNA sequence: TGTGCCAGCTCACCAGGGACAGATGGAAATCAGCCCCAGCATTTT.

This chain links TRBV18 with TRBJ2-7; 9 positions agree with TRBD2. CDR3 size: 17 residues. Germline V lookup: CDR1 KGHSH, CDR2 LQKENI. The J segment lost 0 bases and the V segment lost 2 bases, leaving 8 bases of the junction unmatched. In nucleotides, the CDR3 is TGTGCCAGCTCACCAACAGGACTAGCGCTGAGCTCCTACGAGCAGTACTTC. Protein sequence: CASSPTGLALSSYEQYF.

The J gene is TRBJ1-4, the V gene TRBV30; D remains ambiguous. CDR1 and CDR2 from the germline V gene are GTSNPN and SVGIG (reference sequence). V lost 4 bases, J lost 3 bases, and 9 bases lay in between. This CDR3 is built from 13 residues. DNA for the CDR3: TGTGCCTGGAAGGCGGGCTCTAATGAAAAACTGTTTTTT. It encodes CAWKAGSNEKLFF.

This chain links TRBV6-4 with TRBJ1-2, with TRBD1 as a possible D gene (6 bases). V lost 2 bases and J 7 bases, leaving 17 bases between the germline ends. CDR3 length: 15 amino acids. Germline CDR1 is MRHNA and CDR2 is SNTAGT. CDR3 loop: CASSDLGRGNGGYTF. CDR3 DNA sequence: TGTGCCAGCAGTGACCTGGGCAGGGGCAACGGTGGCTACACCTTC.

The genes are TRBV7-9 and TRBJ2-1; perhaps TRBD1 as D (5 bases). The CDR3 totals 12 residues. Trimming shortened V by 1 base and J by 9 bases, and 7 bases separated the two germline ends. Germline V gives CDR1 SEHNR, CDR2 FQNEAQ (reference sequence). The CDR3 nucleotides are TGTGCCAGCAGCTTAGTGGGGCGTGAGCAGTTCTTC. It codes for CASSLVGREQFF.

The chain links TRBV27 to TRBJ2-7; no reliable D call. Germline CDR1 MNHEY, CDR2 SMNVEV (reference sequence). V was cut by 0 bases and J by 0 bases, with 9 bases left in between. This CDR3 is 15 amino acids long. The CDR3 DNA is TGTGCCAGCAGTTTATCGGTCAGGCACTCCTACGAGCAGTACTTC. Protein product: CASSLSVRHSYEQYF.

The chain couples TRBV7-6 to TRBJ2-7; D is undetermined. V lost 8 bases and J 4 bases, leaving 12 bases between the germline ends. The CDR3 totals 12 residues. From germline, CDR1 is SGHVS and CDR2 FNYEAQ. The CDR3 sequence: CASSSSRYEQYF. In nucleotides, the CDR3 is TGTGCCAGCTCCTCTTCCAGGTACGAGCAGTACTTC.

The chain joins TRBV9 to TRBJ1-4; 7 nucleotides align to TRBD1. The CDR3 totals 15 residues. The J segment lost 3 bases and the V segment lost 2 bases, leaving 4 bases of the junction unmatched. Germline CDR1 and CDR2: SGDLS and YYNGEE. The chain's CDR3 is CASSVGTVPNEKLFF. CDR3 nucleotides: TGTGCCAGCAGCGTTGGGACAGTGCCTAATGAAAAACTGTTTTTT.

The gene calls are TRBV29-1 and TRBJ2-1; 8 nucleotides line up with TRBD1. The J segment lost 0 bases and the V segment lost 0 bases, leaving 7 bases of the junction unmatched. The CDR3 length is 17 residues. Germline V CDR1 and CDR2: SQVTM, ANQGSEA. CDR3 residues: CSVEETGGHSSYNEQFF. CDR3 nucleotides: TGCAGCGTTGAAGAAACAGGGGGACATAGCTCCTACAATGAGCAGTTCTTC.

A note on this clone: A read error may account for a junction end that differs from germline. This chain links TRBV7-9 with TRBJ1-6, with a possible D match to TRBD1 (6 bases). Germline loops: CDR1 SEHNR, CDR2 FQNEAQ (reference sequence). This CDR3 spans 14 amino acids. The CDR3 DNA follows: TGTTCCAGCAGCCTTTCGCAGGGGAATTCACCCCTCCACTTT. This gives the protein CSSSLSQGNSPLHF.